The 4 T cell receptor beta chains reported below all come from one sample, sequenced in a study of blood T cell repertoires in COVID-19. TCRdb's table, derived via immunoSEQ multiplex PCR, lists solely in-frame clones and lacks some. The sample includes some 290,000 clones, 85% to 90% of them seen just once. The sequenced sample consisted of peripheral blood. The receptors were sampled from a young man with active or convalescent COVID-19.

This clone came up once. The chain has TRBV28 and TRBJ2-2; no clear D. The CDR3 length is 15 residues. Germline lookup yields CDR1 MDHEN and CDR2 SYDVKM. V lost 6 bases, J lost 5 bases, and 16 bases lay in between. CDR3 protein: CASSSYSGSTGELFF. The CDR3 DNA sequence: TGTGCCAGCAGCTCCTACTCAGGATCTACCGGGGAGCTGTTTTTT.

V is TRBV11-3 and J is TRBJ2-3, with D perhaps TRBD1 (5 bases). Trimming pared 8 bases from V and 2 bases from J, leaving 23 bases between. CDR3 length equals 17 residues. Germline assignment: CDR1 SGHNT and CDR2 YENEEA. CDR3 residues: CASSTLIGVRITDTQYF. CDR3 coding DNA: TGTGCCAGCTCGACCCTTATAGGGGTCCGGATCACAGATACGCAGTATTTT.

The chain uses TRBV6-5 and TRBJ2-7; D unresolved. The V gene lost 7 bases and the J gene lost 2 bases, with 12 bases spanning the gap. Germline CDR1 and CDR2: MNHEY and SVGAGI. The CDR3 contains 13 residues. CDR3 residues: CASIQELPYEQYF. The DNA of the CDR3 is TGTGCCAGCATCCAGGAACTTCCCTACGAGCAGTACTTC.

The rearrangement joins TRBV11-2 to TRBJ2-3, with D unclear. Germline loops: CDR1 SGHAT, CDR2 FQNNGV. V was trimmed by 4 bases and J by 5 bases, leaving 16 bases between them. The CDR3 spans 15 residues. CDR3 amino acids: CASSYRGRVRDTQYF. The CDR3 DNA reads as TGTGCCAGCAGCTACCGCGGTCGGGTTAGAGATACGCAGTATTTT.